The T cell receptor beta chain described here comes from a study of cytomegalovirus exposure and HLA in healthy donors. Regarding the study as a whole: In a later analysis, HLA-associated beta chains showed higher expansion and lower generation probabilities than comparable chains. Later analysis associated a missense DCLRE1C variant with TCR beta V- and J-gene trimming.

This clone was picked up one time. Its antigen is unidentified. This CDR3 has 11 amino acids. Germline lookup yields CDR1 MNHEY and CDR2 SVGAGI. V lost 6 bases to trimming and J lost 6 bases, with 7 bases between them. Nominally healthy donors provided the samples, though records likely missed some immune exposures. It was with 60 Vbeta and 13 Jbeta primers that the PCR ran. Assay: immunoSEQ multiplex PCR; the TCRdb copy retains only in-frame clones and omits some. This sample has around 100,000 clones; 75% to 85% occur once, and the top ten carry just under 4%. This chain links TRBV6-5 with TRBJ2-3; unclear D gene. The sample taken for sequencing was PBMCs. This receptor was obtained from a woman between 45 and 65 years old in good health and CMV-seropositive. The CDR3 DNA reads TGTGCCAGCAGGCGAGGTGATACGCAGTATTTT. It is translated as CASRRGDTQYF.